One sample yielded the 28 T cell receptor beta chains listed below, sequenced in a study of blood T cell repertoires in COVID-19. Clones were read by immunoSEQ multiplex PCR, and TCRdb kept only the in-frame ones, dropping some. The data show 250,000 to 300,000 clones, with about 86% seen just once and about 2.1% held by the top ten. Sequencing was carried out using peripheral blood. These receptors were obtained from a man younger than 45 with active or convalescent COVID-19.

V and J are TRBV19 and TRBJ1-2, with 9 bases matching TRBD1. Germline CDR1 and CDR2: LNHDA and SQIVND (reference sequence). This CDR3 region has 13 residues. V shed 6 bases and J 4 bases; nucleotides not matched to a gene: 3. The CDR3 sequence: CASRKDRGYGYTF. CDR3 sequence (DNA): TGTGCCAGTAGGAAGGACAGGGGCTATGGCTACACCTTC.

This chain links TRBV29-1 with TRBJ1-4; 7 nucleotides agree with TRBD1. V was pared by 5 bases and J by 8 bases, with 8 bases of the junction left unmatched. CDR1 is SQVTM, CDR2 ANQGSEA, per germline. CDR3 length: 13 residues. CDR3 in DNA: TGCAGCGTTCAGGGGGACGCACTAGAAAAACTGTTTTTT. Translated, it gives CSVQGDALEKLFF.

J is TRBJ2-5 and V is TRBV14; TRBD2 aligns across 13 bases. CDR1 and CDR2 (germline): SGHDN, FVKESK. V dropped 6 bases and J dropped 8; count of bases not matched to a gene: 9. The CDR3 has 15 residues. The CDR3 is CASSPTSGGAITQYF. CDR3 nucleotides: TGTGCCAGCAGTCCTACTAGCGGGGGGGCCATTACCCAGTACTTC.

The chain carries TRBV27 and TRBJ1-2; D possibly corresponds to TRBD1 (5 bases). V dropped 0 bases and J dropped 3 bases, with 14 bases sitting between them. The CDR3 loop spans 16 amino acids. Germline lookup yields CDR1 MNHEY and CDR2 SMNVEV (reference sequence). The CDR3 is CASSLSRQGTHYGYTF. DNA for the CDR3: TGTGCCAGCAGTTTATCCCGGCAGGGCACTCACTATGGCTACACCTTC.

This clone was detected only a few times. The rearrangement joins TRBV6-5 to TRBJ2-5; D might be TRBD2 (5 bases). This CDR3 is 13 amino acids long. The germline V gene has CDR1 MNHEY and CDR2 SVGAGI. Trimming took 5 bases from V and 4 from J, leaving 11 bases between them. CDR3 nucleotide sequence: TGTGCCAGCAGTCTCGTAGAGGGAGAGACCCAGTACTTC. The encoded protein is CASSLVEGETQYF.

This chain joins TRBV6-5 and TRBJ2-1; 7 nucleotides match TRBD1. The CDR3 covers 14 residues. In germline, CDR1 is MNHEY, CDR2 SVGAGI. V was pared by 6 bases and J by 6 bases, with 8 bases of the junction left unmatched. CDR3: CASRMETGSNEQFF. In nucleotides, the CDR3 is TGTGCCAGCAGGATGGAGACAGGGAGCAATGAGCAGTTCTTC.

The chain's CDR3 is CASSQGLSAGGLQTQYF. In DNA form, the CDR3 reads TGCGCCAGCAGCCAAGGTTTATCAGCGGGGGGGCTCCAGACCCAGTACTTC. V usage is TRBV4-1 and J usage is TRBJ2-5, with 10 bases identical to TRBD2. This CDR3 contains 17 residues. CDR1 is MGHRA and CDR2 is YSYEKL in the germline V gene. V was pared by 1 base and J by 6 bases, with 11 bases of the junction left unmatched.

The gene calls are TRBV21-1 and TRBJ2-7; no check of the table's D call, TRBD2, against the DNA was made. TRBV21-1 is termed a pseudogene. The CDR3 length is 16 residues. The CDR3 spells CASSFRWRGTPYEQYF. The CDR3 nucleotides are TGTGCCAGCAGCTTCCGCTGGAGGGGCACCCCCTACGAGCAGTACTTC.

V is TRBV7-2 and J is TRBJ1-1, with unresolved D. Germline V gene lookup returns CDR1 SGHTA and CDR2 FQGNSA. V dropped 1 base and J dropped 11 bases, with 20 bases sitting between them. The CDR3 loop spans 15 amino acids. Here the CDR3 DNA reads TGTGCCAGCAGCTTAGACGGGGTTTATACTACGGGGGCTTTCTTT. This codes for CASSLDGVYTTGAFF.

A note on this clone: Different DNA sequences within this sample yield the same CDR3. This rearrangement joins TRBV4-2 to TRBJ1-4; D perhaps matches TRBD1 (6 bases). The CDR3 spans 15 residues. V was cut by 1 base and J by 8 bases, with 14 bases left in between. Germline CDR1 and CDR2: LGHNA and YNFKEQ. CDR3 bases: TGTGCCAGCAGCCAAGCCCAAACAGGGCTCGAAAAACTGTTTTTT. Encoded protein: CASSQAQTGLEKLFF.

The sample holds a few counts of this clone. The chain recombines TRBV2 with TRBJ1-2, with a weak D call TRBD1 (6 bases). Germline CDR1 SNHLY, CDR2 FYNNEI. V dropped 6 bases and J dropped 8 bases, with 16 bases sitting between them. This CDR3 comprises 13 residues. CDR3 coding DNA: TGTGCCAGCAGAGCGGACAGCCCAACGGGCTACACCTTC. Translated: CASRADSPTGYTF.

The rearrangement links TRBV25-1 to TRBJ1-1; TRBD1 is a possible D gene (5 bases). V was clipped by 6 bases and J by 4 bases, with 12 bases between them. This CDR3 has 13 residues. Germline loops: CDR1 MGHDK, CDR2 SYGVNS. DNA of the CDR3: TGTGCCAGCAGCCGTCGGGGGGGCACTGAAGCTTTCTTT. Encoded protein: CASSRRGGTEAFF.

The chain carries TRBV9 and TRBJ2-2; 10 bases fit TRBD2. With V trimmed by 4 bases and J by 7 bases, 13 bases remained unmatched. There are 17 residues in the CDR3. CDR1 and CDR2 (germline): SGDLS, YYNGEE. The CDR3 DNA reads as TGTGCCAGCAGCCCCAGTGGAGCGGGGGGGCCCGGCGGGGAGCTGTTTTTT. Protein sequence: CASSPSGAGGPGGELFF.

The chain has TRBV6-5 and TRBJ2-7, with TRBD2 matching 11 bases. CDR1 MNHEY and CDR2 SVGAGI come from the germline V gene. The CDR3 is made up of 14 amino acids. V trimming: 11 bases; J trimming: 3 bases; junction bases outside the gene matches: 9. CDR3 protein: CAAKAGTSGYEQYF. The CDR3 coding sequence is TGTGCCGCAAAAGCGGGGACTAGCGGCTACGAGCAGTACTTC.

This clone occurred once. The genes are TRBV12-3 or TRBV12-4 and TRBJ2-5; tentatively, D is TRBD2 (7 bases). V was trimmed by 6 bases and J by 4 bases, leaving 9 bases between them. The CDR3 runs to 12 residues. The CDR3 sequence: CASRRGPETQYF. As DNA, the CDR3 is TGTGCCAGCAGGCGGGGGCCAGAGACCCAGTACTTC.

V gene TRBV6-2 or TRBV6-3 combines with J gene TRBJ1-2; a possible D gene is TRBD1 (5 bases). V lost 3 bases and J 8 bases, leaving 10 bases between the germline ends. The CDR3 runs to 12 residues. In germline, CDR1 is MNHEY, CDR2 SVGEGT. In DNA form, the CDR3 reads TGTGCCAGCAGTTATTCTCAGGGAGGCTACACCTTC. Encoded protein: CASSYSQGGYTF.

This chain links TRBV5-1 with TRBJ2-3; the match to TRBD1 covers 7 bases. Germline V lookup: CDR1 SGHRS, CDR2 YFSETQ. The CDR3 covers 16 residues. Trimming at V came to 0 bases and at J to 0 bases, leaving 4 bases not matched to a gene. The CDR3 DNA reads as TGCGCCAGCAGCTTGGAGGGACAGCCTAGCACAGATACGCAGTATTTT. Encoded protein: CASSLEGQPSTDTQYF. The complete variable domain, with remaining parts taken from reference TRBV5-1 and TRBJ2-3, reads KAGVTQTPRYLIKTRGQQVTLSCSPISGHRSVSWYQQTPGQGLQFLFEYFSETQRNKGNFPGRFSGRQFSNSRSEMNVSTLELGDSALYLCASSLEGQPSTDTQYFGPGTRLTVL.

In its sample, this clone was seen once. This CDR3 is CASSYSGATNEKLFF. CDR3 DNA sequence: TGTGCCAGCAGTTACTCAGGGGCAACTAATGAAAAACTGTTTTTT. The chain couples TRBV6-5 to TRBJ1-4; D is perhaps TRBD1 (5 bases). Germline CDR1 and CDR2: MNHEY and SVGAGI. Deletions cut 0 bases from V and 0 bases from J, with 5 bases between. CDR3 length: 15 residues.

The J gene is TRBJ1-1, the V gene TRBV19; TRBD1 might be the D (5 bases). CDR1 and CDR2 from the germline V gene are LNHDA and SQIVND (reference sequence). V was shortened by 5 bases and J by 4 bases, with 11 bases between the two germline ends. This CDR3 has 13 residues. The CDR3 nucleotides are TGTGCCAGTAGTCCGGGCAGGGTCACTGAAGCTTTCTTT. This translates into CASSPGRVTEAFF.

The chain carries TRBV5-6 and TRBJ2-2, with a possible D match to TRBD2 (5 bases). Trimming removed 7 bases at V and 4 bases at J, with 8 bases between. This CDR3 has 12 amino acids. The germline V gene encodes CDR1 SGHDT and CDR2 YYEEEE. The CDR3 bases are TGTGCCAGCGGACTGATCACCGGGGAGCTGTTTTTT. Its protein product is CASGLITGELFF.

V usage is TRBV7-2 and J usage is TRBJ2-3; D may be TRBD1 (6 bases). The length of the CDR3 is 14 residues. The V gene's germline CDR1 is SGHTA and CDR2 FQGNSA. Trimming took off 4 bases at V and 3 bases at J, with 11 bases between the two ends. The CDR3 reads CASSWGRSTDTQYF. CDR3 coding DNA: TGTGCCAGCAGCTGGGGGCGGTCTACAGATACGCAGTATTTT.

This chain links TRBV11-2 with TRBJ2-7; D gene ambiguous. Germline V gene sequence: CDR1 SGHAT, CDR2 FQNNGV. V was pared by 0 bases and J by 0 bases, with 3 bases between. The CDR3 totals 13 residues. The CDR3 sequence is CASSLDRSYEQYF. The DNA of the CDR3 is TGTGCCAGCAGCTTAGACCGCTCCTACGAGCAGTACTTC. The whole variable domain, filled in from reference TRBV11-2 and TRBJ2-7, reads EAGVAQSPRYKIIEKRQSVAFWCNPISGHATLYWYQQILGQGPKLLIQFQNNGVVDDSQLPKDRFSAERLKGVDSTLKIQPAKLEDSAVYLCASSLDRSYEQYFGPGTRLTVT.

The chain joins TRBV5-4 to TRBJ1-2; a possible D gene is TRBD1 (5 bases). Germline V gives CDR1 SGHNT, CDR2 YYREEE (reference sequence). V lost 3 bases and J 7 bases, leaving 16 bases between the germline ends. The CDR3 has 14 residues. The CDR3 here is CASSSLQVPGGYTF. In nucleotides, the CDR3 is TGTGCCAGCAGCTCATTACAGGTTCCGGGTGGCTACACCTTC.

This clone was found once. The V call is TRBV29-1, the J call TRBJ1-5, with 7 bases that match TRBD1. V gave up 5 bases and J gave up 3 bases; unmatched junction bases: 13. CDR1 is SQVTM, CDR2 ANQGSEA, per germline. The CDR3 is 16 residues long. In DNA, the CDR3 is TGCAGCGTTTACCAAACAGGGGCAGGGCTCAATCAGCCCCAGCATTTT. Residues: CSVYQTGAGLNQPQHF.

This clone was seen a few times. This chain joins TRBV19 and TRBJ2-1, with TRBD1 identical over 8 bases. Germline assignment: CDR1 LNHDA and CDR2 SQIVND (reference sequence). The CDR3 has 15 amino acids. J lost 8 bases, V lost 6 bases, and 12 bases had no gene match. For the CDR3, the DNA is TGTGCCAGTAGGTCCGATCCGGGACAGGTTGATGAGCAGTTCTTC. Its translation: CASRSDPGQVDEQFF.

V is TRBV7-2 and J is TRBJ1-6, with D possibly matching TRBD1 (5 bases). Germline V gene sequence: CDR1 SGHTA, CDR2 FQGNSA. The CDR3 has 14 amino acids. V was trimmed by 6 bases and J by 7 bases, leaving 13 bases between them. The chain's CDR3 is CASRLGGTNSPLHF. DNA for the CDR3: TGTGCCAGCAGACTGGGGGGGACCAATTCACCCCTCCACTTT.

The chain employs TRBV4-1 and TRBJ2-5, with a possible D match to TRBD2 (6 bases). Germline V lookup: CDR1 MGHRA, CDR2 YSYEKL. Trimming cost V 6 bases and J 4 bases, with 12 bases left between them. The CDR3 runs 13 residues. The CDR3 sequence: CASRVEGLETQYF. In DNA form, the CDR3 reads TGCGCCAGCAGGGTGGAGGGTCTAGAGACCCAGTACTTC.

The V gene is TRBV7-2, the J gene TRBJ1-6; the D gene is possibly TRBD1 (6 bases). The CDR3 totals 15 residues. Trimming stripped 1 base from V and 6 bases from J, with 10 bases between. In germline, CDR1 is SGHTA, CDR2 FQGNSA. CDR3 sequence (DNA): TGTGCCAGCAGCTTAGGTGGACAGACTAATTCACCCCTCCACTTT. Protein: CASSLGGQTNSPLHF.